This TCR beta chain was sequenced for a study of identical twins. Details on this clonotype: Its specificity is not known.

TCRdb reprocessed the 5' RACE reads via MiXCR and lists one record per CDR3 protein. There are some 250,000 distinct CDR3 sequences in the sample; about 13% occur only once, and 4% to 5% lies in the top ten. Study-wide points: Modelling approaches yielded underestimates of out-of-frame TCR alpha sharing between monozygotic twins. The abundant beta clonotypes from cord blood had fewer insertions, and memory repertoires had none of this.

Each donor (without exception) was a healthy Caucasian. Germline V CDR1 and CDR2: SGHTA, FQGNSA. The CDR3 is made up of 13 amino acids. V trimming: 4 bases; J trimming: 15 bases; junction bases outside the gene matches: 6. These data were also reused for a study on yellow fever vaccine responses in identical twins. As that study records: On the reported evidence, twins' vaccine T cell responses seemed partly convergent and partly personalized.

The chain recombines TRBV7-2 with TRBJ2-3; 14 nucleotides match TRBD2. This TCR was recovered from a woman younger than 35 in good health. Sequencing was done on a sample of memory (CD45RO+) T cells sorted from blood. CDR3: CASSSGTSGSAYF. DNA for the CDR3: TGTGCCAGCAGCTCCGGGACTAGCGGGAGCGCTTATTTT.